Reported below is one T cell receptor beta chain. Its specificity is not known. This record belongs to a study of beta chain features in type 1 diabetes. General study findings and limits: Moderate but significant shortening of TCRB CDR3s was recorded in all four CD4+ subsets from Type 1 diabetes patients.

Expressed TCRB transcripts were sequenced after all isolated RNA was converted to cDNA. TCRdb's table, derived via immunoSEQ multiplex PCR, lists solely in-frame clones and lacks some. The data show about 370,000 clones, around 10% seen once. The length of the CDR3 is 13 residues. The V gene's germline CDR1 is MNHNS and CDR2 SASEGT. With V trimmed by 6 bases and J by 6 bases, 7 bases remained unmatched. The chain combines TRBV6-1 with TRBJ2-7, with 8 bases matching TRBD1. The receptor comes from a man aged 25-45 years with type 1 diabetes. Specimen: central memory CD4+ T cells from blood. The DNA of the CDR3 is TGTGCCAGCAGGGACGACAGGGGCGGCGAGCAGTACTTC. This codes for CASRDDRGGEQYF.